This T cell receptor beta chain emerged from a study of glioma-infiltrating T cells. General study points: Non-neoplastic patients had below-expected tissue-blood divergence, while all gliomas exceeded expectation. CDR3 overlap between tissue and blood was very small.

Remarks on this clonotype: The antigen remains unidentified.

TCR alpha and beta CDR3 regions were amplified from RNA using iRepertoire nested multiplex PCR. TCRdb independently ran MiXCR on the multiplex PCR reads; one entry per CDR3 protein. The data show about 89,000 distinct CDR3 sequences, about 23% seen once. This CDR3 spans 12 amino acids. Germline CDR1 reads SQVTM; CDR2 reads ANQGSEA. Trimming shortened V by 4 bases and J by 1 base, and 7 bases separated the two germline ends. The chain carries TRBV29-1 and TRBJ1-1, with no clear D. The clonotype originates from a human donor with low-grade glioma or glioblastoma, undergoing nonglioma brain surgery, or in good health (not recorded which). The sequenced sample consisted of glioma tissue, nonneoplastic brain tissue, or PBMCs (not recorded which). CDR3 sequence reads: CSVGVGNTEAFF. The CDR3, as DNA: TGCAGCGTTGGGGTAGGGAACACTGAAGCTTTCTTT.